These 14 T cell receptor beta chains share one sample of origin, sequenced in a study of human T cells and chemical hapten exposure. TCRdb ran MiXCR on the RACE reads and lists one entry per CDR3 protein. The sample holds approximately 60,000 distinct CDR3 sequences, 9.5% to 10% seen once. Time point here: pre-sensitization, week 0. Indicated treatment: therapeutic diphenylcyclopropenone sensitization with weekly scalp DPC. The sequences come from whole blood, collected in connection with sensitization to the hapten diphenylcyclopropenone (DPC). The receptors were sampled from a man between 35 and 55 years old with alopecia areata. Some clones in this sample may be carry-over from other donors' samples.

This clonotype was detected many times. The V call is TRBV14, the J call TRBJ1-2; no definite D call. The CDR3 spans 12 residues. V gave up 2 bases and J gave up 6 bases, with 7 bases separating them. CDR1 and CDR2 from the germline V gene are SGHDN and FVKESK. For the CDR3, the DNA is TGTGCCAGCAGCCAATCCTGGAATGGCTACACCTTC. Translated, it gives CASSQSWNGYTF.

This chain uses TRBV24-1 with TRBJ2-2, with 7 nucleotides matching TRBD1. The V segment lost 7 bases and the J segment 5 bases; nucleotides outside the gene matches: 9. The CDR3 contains 15 residues. Per germline, CDR1 KGHDR and CDR2 SFDVKD. CDR3 nucleotides: TGTGCCACCAGAGAGGACAGGCGAGGGACCGGGGAGCTGTTTTTT. This codes for CATREDRRGTGELFF.

This clonotype has more than one count but fewer than ten. The chain combines TRBV4-2 with TRBJ1-3; D remains ambiguous. The V end lost 2 bases, the J end lost 0 bases, and 5 bases lay between the germline ends. The CDR3 is 14 amino acids. Germline V CDR1 and CDR2: LGHNA, YNFKEQ. The DNA for the CDR3 is TGTGCCAGCAGCCAATCAGACTCTGGAAACACCATATATTTT. It yields the protein CASSQSDSGNTIYF.

This clonotype appeared a few times. This chain connects TRBV5-1 to TRBJ2-7; the D call may be TRBD1 or TRBD2 (5 bases each). This CDR3 region has 13 residues. Germline V lookup: CDR1 SGHRS, CDR2 YFSETQ. Trimming took 5 bases from V and 4 from J, leaving 13 bases between them. CDR3 coding DNA: TGCGCCAGCAGGAGGGACCCCCAATACGAGCAGTACTTC. Translated, it gives CASRRDPQYEQYF.

There are many counts of this clonotype. The chain recombines TRBV12-3 or TRBV12-4 with TRBJ1-1; D uncertain. Trimming cost V 3 bases and J 7 bases, with 9 bases left between them. The CDR3 covers 12 residues. CDR3 sequence reads: CASSLSYYEAFF. As DNA, the CDR3 is TGTGCCAGCAGTTTGTCGTATTATGAAGCTTTCTTT.

The chain has TRBV10-2 and TRBJ2-7; 8 nucleotides match TRBD2. This CDR3 is 12 amino acids long. V shed 6 bases, J shed 3 bases, and the junction held 1 base outside the gene matches. CDR1 is WSHSY, CDR2 SAAADI, per germline. The CDR3 DNA sequence: TGCGCCAGCAGGACTAGCGTCTACGAGCAGTACTTC. It yields the protein CASRTSVYEQYF.

This clonotype was observed at least ten times. The chain couples TRBV6-4 to TRBJ2-7; 7 bases line up with TRBD1. V shed 3 bases, J shed 6 bases, and the junction held 8 bases outside the gene matches. This CDR3 has 14 residues. CDR1 is MRHNA and CDR2 is SNTAGT in the germline V gene. CDR3 residues: CASSEQGWTCEQYF. The CDR3 DNA follows: TGTGCCAGCAGTGAACAGGGGTGGACTTGCGAGCAGTACTTC.

This rearrangement joins TRBV7-6 to TRBJ2-3; D not certain. The germline V gene encodes CDR1 SGHVS and CDR2 FNYEAQ. The CDR3 length is 13 residues. Trimming removed 4 bases from V and 1 base from J, with 6 bases in between. The CDR3 reads CASSSQRTDTQYF. The CDR3 DNA reads as TGTGCCAGCAGCTCCCAACGCACAGATACGCAGTATTTT.

This clonotype was found many times. This chain links TRBV6-2 or TRBV6-3 with TRBJ2-1; 7 bases are a match to TRBD2. V gave up 5 bases and J gave up 3 bases; unmatched junction bases: 10. Germline V gene data show CDR1 as MNHEY and CDR2 as SVGEGT. The CDR3 spans 16 residues. The CDR3 spells CASSTFGGSFYNEQFF. CDR3 DNA sequence: TGTGCCAGCAGTACCTTTGGCGGGAGTTTCTACAATGAGCAGTTCTTC.

This clonotype was detected a few times. The chain is built from TRBV2 and TRBJ2-4; 7 nucleotides agree with TRBD2. After removal of 4 bases from V and 8 bases from J, the junction contained 8 bases not matched to a gene. This CDR3 comprises 14 residues. Germline V gene data show CDR1 as SNHLY and CDR2 as FYNNEI. The CDR3 nucleotides are TGTGCCAGCAGTGGGGAGGGGCTAGCGGACATTCAGTACTTC. It yields the protein CASSGEGLADIQYF. Using reference TRBV2 and TRBJ2-4 for the parts outside the CDR3, the full variable domain is EPEVTQTPSHQVTQMGQEVILRCVPISNHLYFYWYRQILGQKVEFLVSFYNNEISEKSEIFDDQFSVERPDGSNFTLKIRSTKLEDSAMYFCASSGEGLADIQYFGAGTRLSVL.

This clonotype was seen more than once but under ten times. The V and J genes are TRBV9 and TRBJ1-1; a weak D match, TRBD1 (5 bases). There are 13 residues in the CDR3. Looked up from germline, CDR1 is SGDLS and CDR2 is YYNGEE. V shed 3 bases and J shed 2 bases, with 8 bases lying between them. For the CDR3, the DNA is TGTGCCAGCAGCGCACAGGTTAACACTGAAGCTTTCTTT. Translating gives CASSAQVNTEAFF.

This clonotype was recorded at least ten times. The CDR3 spells CASSRTREKLFF. CDR3 nucleotide sequence: TGTGCCAGCAGTAGGACACGGGAAAAACTGTTTTTT. The V gene is TRBV6-5, the J gene TRBJ1-4, with D maybe TRBD1 (5 bases). Germline V CDR1 and CDR2: MNHEY, SVGAGI. This CDR3 has 12 amino acids. The V end was cut by 5 bases, the J end by 8 bases, with 9 bases between.

This clonotype was picked up a small number of times. V is TRBV12-3 or TRBV12-4 and J is TRBJ2-4; TRBD1 matches at 12 bases. After removal of 2 bases from V and 1 base from J, the junction contained 6 bases not matched to a gene. The CDR3 loop spans 18 amino acids. The CDR3 is CASSLRDRGRVAKNIQYF. Here the CDR3 DNA reads TGTGCCAGCAGTTTACGGGACAGGGGGCGCGTGGCCAAAAACATTCAGTACTTC.

This clonotype was recorded many times. The chain uses TRBV6-5 and TRBJ2-6; D ambiguous. Germline V gene data show CDR1 as MNHEY and CDR2 as SVGAGI. The length of the CDR3 is 14 residues. With 6 bases removed from V and 0 bases from J, the gap between germline ends came to 6 bases. The DNA for the CDR3 is TGTGCCAGCAGCCGAACCTCTGGGGCCAACGTCCTGACTTTC. It translates to CASSRTSGANVLTF.